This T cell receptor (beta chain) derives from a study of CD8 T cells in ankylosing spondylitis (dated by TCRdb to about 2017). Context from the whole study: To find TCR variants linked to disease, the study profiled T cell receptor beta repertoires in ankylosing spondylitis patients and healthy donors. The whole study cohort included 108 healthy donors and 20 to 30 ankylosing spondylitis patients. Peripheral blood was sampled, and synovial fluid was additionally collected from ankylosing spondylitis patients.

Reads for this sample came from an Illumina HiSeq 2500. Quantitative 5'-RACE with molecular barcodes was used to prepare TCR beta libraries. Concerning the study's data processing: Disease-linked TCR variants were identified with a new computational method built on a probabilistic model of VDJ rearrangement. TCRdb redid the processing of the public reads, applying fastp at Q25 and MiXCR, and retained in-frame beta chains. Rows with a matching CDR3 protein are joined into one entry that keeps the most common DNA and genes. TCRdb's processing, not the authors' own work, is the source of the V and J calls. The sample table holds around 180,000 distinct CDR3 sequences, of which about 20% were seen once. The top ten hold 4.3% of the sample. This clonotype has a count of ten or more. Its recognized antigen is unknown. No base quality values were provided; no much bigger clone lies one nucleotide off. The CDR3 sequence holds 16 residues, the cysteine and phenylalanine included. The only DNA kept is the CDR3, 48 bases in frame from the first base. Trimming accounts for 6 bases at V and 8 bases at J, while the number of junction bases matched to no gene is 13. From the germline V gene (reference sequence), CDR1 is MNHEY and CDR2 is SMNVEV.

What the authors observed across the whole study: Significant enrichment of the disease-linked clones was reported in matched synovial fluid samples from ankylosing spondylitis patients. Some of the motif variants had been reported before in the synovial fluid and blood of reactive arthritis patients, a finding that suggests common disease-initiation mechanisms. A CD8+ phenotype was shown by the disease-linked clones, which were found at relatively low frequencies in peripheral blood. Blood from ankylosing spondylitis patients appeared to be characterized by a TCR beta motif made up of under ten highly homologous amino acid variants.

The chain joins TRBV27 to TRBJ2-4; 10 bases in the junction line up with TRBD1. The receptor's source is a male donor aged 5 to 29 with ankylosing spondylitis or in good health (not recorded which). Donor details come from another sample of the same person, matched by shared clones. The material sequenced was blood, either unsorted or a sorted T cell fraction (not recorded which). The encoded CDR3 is CASSDPARDRGDIQYF. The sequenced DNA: TGTGCCAGCAGCGACCCCGCTCGGGACAGGGGTGACATTCAGTACTTC.